This TCR beta chain was obtained from a study of OX40 agonist ivuxolimab in advanced cancers. Study-level background: Ivuxolimab is an agonistic anti-OX40 (CD134) antibody, and patients were treated with it.

Whole-study results and caveats: In CD8+ T cells, expanded clones were on average more numerous than in CD4+. In the 0.1 to 3.0 mg/kg range, CD4+ and CD8+ blood T cells had expanded clonally by week 6. What antigens the expanded peripheral T cells recognized was never established.

The germline V gene encodes CDR1 LNHDA and CDR2 SQIVND (reference sequence). The CDR3 spans 15 residues. The ends were cut back, 1 base at V and 2 bases at J, with 12 bases in the middle. Generated by immunoSEQ multiplex PCR, the TCRdb table keeps only in-frame clones and is missing some. The profile shows more than 95,000 clones, more than 85% of them singletons. Worth noting for this clone: Its antigen is not known.

The sample consisted of CD4+ or CD8+ T cells sorted from blood, taken in a trial of the OX40 agonist ivuxolimab. This TCR derives from an adult with an advanced solid tumor such as melanoma, head and neck, liver or kidney cancer. The genes are TRBV19 and TRBJ2-7; TRBD1 might be the D (5 bases). CDR3 nucleotide sequence: TGTGCCAGTAGTATAGCGTGGACACCAACCTACGAGCAGTACTTC. Translated: CASSIAWTPTYEQYF.